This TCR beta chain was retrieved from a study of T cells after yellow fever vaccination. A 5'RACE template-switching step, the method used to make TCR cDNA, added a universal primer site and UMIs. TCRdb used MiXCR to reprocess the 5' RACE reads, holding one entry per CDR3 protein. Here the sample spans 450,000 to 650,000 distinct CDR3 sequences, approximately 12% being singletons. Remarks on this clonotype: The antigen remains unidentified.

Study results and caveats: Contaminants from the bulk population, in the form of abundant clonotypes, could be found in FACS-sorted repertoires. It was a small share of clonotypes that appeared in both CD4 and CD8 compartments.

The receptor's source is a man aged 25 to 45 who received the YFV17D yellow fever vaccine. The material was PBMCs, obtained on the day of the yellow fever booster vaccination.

The CDR3 DNA is TGCAGTGCGACACGGGTACCTGATGAAAAACTGTTTTTT. It translates to CSATRVPDEKLFF. The V gene is TRBV20-1, the J gene TRBJ1-4; the D is unclear. The V end lost 6 bases, the J end lost 6 bases, and 14 bases lay between the germline ends. The CDR3 covers 13 residues. Per the germline V gene, CDR1 is DFQATT and CDR2 is SNEGSKA (reference sequence).